This T cell receptor beta chain is drawn from a study of shared clonotypes between healthy human individuals. Whole-study results and caveats: Clonotypes shared by all four donors outscored non-shared clonotypes in generation probability. Across a few donors, naive CD4 shared 5% to 6.5%, naive CD8 around 3.5%, memory CD4 roughly 2.4%, memory CD8 about 0.4%.

The donor cohort consisted entirely of Caucasian adults residing in Nashville, Tennessee. Splitting the CD4+ cells yielded a CD45RA+ naive subset and a CD45RA-negative memory subset. Some clones are missing from TCRdb's copy, which holds only in-frame ones; the method was immunoSEQ multiplex PCR. The sample contains about a million clones, around 77% of which appear only once. J was trimmed by 4 bases and V by 7 bases; bases with no gene match: 9. From germline, CDR1 is MNHNY and CDR2 SVGAGI (reference sequence). This CDR3 has 14 residues. Concerning this clone itself: As yet, its antigen is unknown.

The TCR sequence derives from a man between 18 and 29 years old in good health. Some clones in this sample may be carry-over from other donors' samples. The chain couples TRBV6-6 to TRBJ1-1; 7 nucleotides agree with TRBD1. The sequenced sample was memory CD4+ T cells from PBMCs. Subset indicated: CD45RA-negative fraction. The CDR3 region is CASIDRVEATEAFF. For the CDR3, the DNA is TGTGCCAGCATCGACAGGGTTGAGGCCACTGAAGCTTTCTTT.